The rows below give T cell receptor beta chains drawn from one sample of a study of T cell responses to AZD1222 COVID-19 vaccine. Profiled with immunoSEQ multiplex PCR; TCRdb holds only in-frame clones, not every one. The table shows 100,000 to 150,000 clones, with 88% occurring only once. The material was peripheral blood, obtained on day 0 of AZD1222 vaccination. The receptors stem from an adult in good health. CDR3s include the opening cysteine and the closing phenylalanine or tryptophan. A D gene is named only where the DNA matches it firmly. Rows may omit the clone size; those that give it use once, few, many or a size class.

>TRBJ2-2|.|TRBV5-1|.
CASSLELPGELFF
TGCGCCAGCAGCTTGGAGCTTCCCGGGGAGCTGTTTTTT
>TRBJ2-7|TRBD1|TRBV5-4|.
CASGRQGADEQYF
TGTGCCAGCGGAAGACAGGGGGCTGACGAGCAGTACTTC
>TRBJ2-1|.|TRBV6-5|once
CASRESGRDEQFF
TGTGCCAGCAGAGAGAGTGGGAGAGATGAGCAGTTCTTC
>TRBJ2-1|TRBD2|TRBV5-4|.
CASRSGTNSYNEQFF
TGTGCCAGCAGATCCGGGACTAATTCCTACAATGAGCAGTTCTTC
>TRBJ1-1|.|TRBV6-2/TRBV6-3|.
CASSRYTEAFF
TGTGCCAGCAGTCGCTACACTGAAGCTTTCTTT
>TRBJ2-3|TRBD2|TRBV19|.
CASSILGGTTDTQYF
TGTGCCAGTAGTATTCTCGGGGGGACCACAGATACGCAGTATTTT
>TRBJ1-1|.|TRBV5-4|.
CASSRAGLTEAFF
TGTGCCAGCAGCCGAGCGGGGCTGACTGAAGCTTTCTTT
>TRBJ1-2|.|TRBV28|.
CASSLFTGSNYGYTF
TGTGCCAGCAGTTTATTCACAGGTTCTAACTATGGCTACACCTTC
>TRBJ1-2|.|TRBV2|.
CASSPARIVGYTF
TGTGCCAGCAGCCCCGCCAGGATAGTTGGCTACACCTTC
>TRBJ1-2|.|TRBV28|.
CASSLQGHADGYTF
TGTGCCAGCAGTTTGCAGGGACACGCTGACGGCTACACCTTC
>TRBJ1-1|.|TRBV29-1|.
CSVQPGNTEAFF
TGCAGCGTTCAGCCAGGCAACACTGAAGCTTTCTTT
>TRBJ1-1|TRBD1|TRBV4-2|.
CASSQERGQGARSTEAFF
TGTGCCAGCAGCCAAGAACGGGGACAGGGGGCTAGGAGCACTGAAGCTTTCTTT
>TRBJ1-1|.|TRBV27|.
CASSPLRWGPGTEAFF
TGTGCCAGCAGTCCTCTCCGCTGGGGGCCTGGCACTGAAGCTTTCTTT
>TRBJ1-5|TRBD1|TRBV28|.
CASSLSRGSNQPQHF
TGTGCCAGCAGTCTGAGCAGGGGGTCAAATCAGCCCCAGCATTTT
>TRBJ2-7|TRBD1|TRBV19|.
CASRGQALPYEQYF
TGTGCCAGTCGTGGACAGGCCCTACCCTACGAGCAGTACTTC
>TRBJ1-4|TRBD1|TRBV15|.
CATSARTGWGEKLFF
TGTGCCACCAGCGCCAGGACAGGCTGGGGCGAAAAACTGTTTTTT
>TRBJ2-6|.|TRBV7-2|.
CASSPGANVLTF
TGTGCCAGCAGCCCGGGGGCCAACGTCCTGACTTTC
>TRBJ2-2|.|TRBV7-2|.
CASSPWRGRDTGELFF
TGTGCCAGCAGCCCCTGGCGGGGGCGCGACACCGGGGAGCTGTTTTTT
>TRBJ2-2|TRBD1|TRBV19|.
CASGDRGSNTGELFF
TGTGCCAGTGGCGACAGGGGCTCTAACACCGGGGAGCTGTTTTTT
>TRBJ2-7|TRBD1|TRBV11-3|.
CASSLRRGLDEQYF
TGTGCCAGCAGCTTACGCAGGGGGCTAGACGAGCAGTACTTC
>TRBJ1-6|.|TRBV11-3|.
CASSFGTTNSPLHF
TGTGCCAGCAGCTTTGGTACCACTAATTCACCCCTCCACTTT
>TRBJ2-5|.|TRBV15|once
CATSRERLIQETQYF
TGTGCCACCAGCAGAGAGCGGCTGATTCAAGAGACCCAGTACTTC
>TRBJ1-2|.|TRBV27|.
CASSSTGGYGYTF
TGTGCCAGCAGTTCCACAGGAGGCTATGGCTACACCTTC
>TRBJ1-3|TRBD1|TRBV2|once
CASSTQGISGNTIYF
TGTGCCAGCAGCACACAGGGGATTTCAGGAAACACCATATATTTT
>TRBJ1-3|.|TRBV10-1|.
CASRALSTIYF
TGCGCCAGCAGGGCCCTCTCGACCATATATTTT
>TRBJ2-2|TRBD2|TRBV29-1|once
CSVAPPGGAEAGELFF
TGCAGCGTTGCCCCTCCGGGGGGGGCGGAAGCCGGGGAGCTGTTTTTT
>TRBJ1-1|.|TRBV2|.
CASRTGWNTEAFF
TGTGCCAGCAGGACAGGATGGAACACTGAAGCTTTCTTT
>TRBJ1-2|.|TRBV5-5|.
CASSFTGSGGYTF
TGTGCCAGCAGCTTTACAGGGTCAGGTGGCTACACCTTC
>TRBJ1-6|.|TRBV9|.
CASSVGARGSYNSPLHF
TGTGCCAGCAGCGTGGGCGCCCGGGGCTCCTATAATTCACCCCTCCACTTT
>TRBJ1-1|.|TRBV18|.
CASSPSGSGRDTEAFF
TGTGCCAGCTCACCAAGCGGGTCAGGAAGAGACACTGAAGCTTTCTTT